These T cell receptor beta chains were read from a single sample in a study of blood T cells in healthy people across ages. Each CDR3 protein is one row after TCRdb ran MiXCR on the 5' RACE reads. The table lists around 800,000 distinct CDR3 sequences, under 80% of them singletons. The source material was blood. These receptors were collected from a man aged 30 to 39 in good health. Both conserved end residues are part of each CDR3. The D gene is left open where the match is weak. A clone size is listed for some rows: how often the clone was seen (once, few, many), or a class if it is expanded.

D gene | J gene | V gene | clone size | CDR3 DNA | CDR3 protein
TRBD1 | TRBJ2-7 | TRBV11-2 | . | TGTGCCAGCAGCCCCGGGACAGGGATGGACGAGCAGTACTTC | CASSPGTGMDEQYF
. | TRBJ1-1 | TRBV12-3/TRBV12-4 | . | TGTGCCAGCAGTTACCAGGTCACTGAAGCTTTCTTT | CASSYQVTEAFF
. | TRBJ1-4 | TRBV6-6 | once | TGTGCCAGCAGTAAACAGGCAACTAATGAAAAACTGTTTTTT | CASSKQATNEKLFF
. | TRBJ1-5 | TRBV5-6 | few | TGTGCCAGCAGCTGGCGGAGCAATCAGCCCCAGCATTTT | CASSWRSNQPQHF
TRBD1 | TRBJ1-2 | TRBV28 | few | TGTGCCAGCAGTGCAGGGGACAGCAGTAACTATGGCTACACCTTC | CASSAGDSSNYGYTF
. | TRBJ2-5 | TRBV20-1 | few | TGCAGTGCTCCTAGGGCAGGGGAGACCCAGTACTTC | CSAPRAGETQYF
TRBD2 | TRBJ2-3 | TRBV3-1 | few | TGTGCCAGCAGCCAAGCCGGCGGGGGATTTGGAGATACGCAGTATTTT | CASSQAGGGFGDTQYF
. | TRBJ2-1 | TRBV25-1 | many | TGTGCCAGCAGTACAGGGTACAATGAGCAGTTCTTC | CASSTGYNEQFF
. | TRBJ1-6 | TRBV30 | . | TGTGCCTGGATTGGGGGGGATTCACCCCTCCACTTT | CAWIGGDSPLHF
. | TRBJ2-1 | TRBV12-3/TRBV12-4 | . | TGTGCCAGCAGTTGGCGAGTGGGCAATGAGCAGTTCTTC | CASSWRVGNEQFF
TRBD1 | TRBJ2-5 | TRBV20-1 | . | TGCAGTGCTAAACCGGGACAGTTAGAGACCCAGTACTTC | CSAKPGQLETQYF
. | TRBJ1-5 | TRBV4-2 | . | TGTGCCAGCAGCCAAGATATCCGGGGGGATCAGCCCCAGCATTTT | CASSQDIRGDQPQHF
. | TRBJ2-5 | TRBV28 | . | TGTGCCAGCAGTAGGGGCGAGGGGCGATTCGGAGAGACCCAGTACTTC | CASSRGEGRFGETQYF
. | TRBJ1-2 | TRBV5-1 | few | TGCGCCAGCAGCTTGTCATCCCACAACTATGGCTACACCTTC | CASSLSSHNYGYTF
. | TRBJ2-5 | TRBV11-2 | . | TGTGCCATCAGGGGAGGGGAACAAGAGACCCAGTACTTC | CAIRGGEQETQYF
. | TRBJ2-5 | TRBV20-1 | . | TGCAGTGCGGACAGCGGAATAGGGGAGACCCAGTACTTC | CSADSGIGETQYF
. | TRBJ2-7 | TRBV6-5 | . | TGTGCCAGCAGTCCCAGGGTTAGCTCCCACGAGCAGTACTTC | CASSPRVSSHEQYF
. | TRBJ2-1 | TRBV20-1 | . | TGCAGTGCAGGTGGGGCAGGGCGTAACAATGAGCAGTTCTTC | CSAGGAGRNNEQFF
. | TRBJ1-6 | TRBV30 | . | TGTGCCTGGAGTTTCAGGGCCAGCTCCTATAATTCACCCCTCCACTTT | CAWSFRASSYNSPLHF
. | TRBJ2-3 | TRBV15 | . | TGTGCCACCAGCAGAGAGTACCGAGATACGCAGTATTTT | CATSREYRDTQYF
. | TRBJ1-5 | TRBV20-1 | once | TGCAGTGCTACCCGGGACGCCGATCCGCCCCAGCATTTT | CSATRDADPPQHF
. | TRBJ1-4 | TRBV7-9 | . | TGTGCCGGCAGCTTAAGAGGGACGCACGAAAAACTGTTTTTT | CAGSLRGTHEKLFF
TRBD1 | TRBJ1-5 | TRBV4-3 | few | TGCGCCAGCAGCCAGACAGGGGGGAGCAATCAGCCCCAGCATTTT | CASSQTGGSNQPQHF
. | TRBJ1-2 | TRBV28 | . | TGTGCCAGCAGCCCGAACTGGGGGGCGAACGGGATGGGCTACACCTTC | CASSPNWGANGMGYTF
. | TRBJ2-7 | TRBV4-3 | . | TGCGCCAGCAGCCGCAAACGGGACAACTACGAGCAGTACTTC | CASSRKRDNYEQYF
. | TRBJ2-1 | TRBV6-6 | few | TGTGCCAGCAGTTACTGGACAACCAATGAGCAGTTCTTC | CASSYWTTNEQFF
. | TRBJ2-5 | TRBV20-1 | . | TGCAGTGCTAGAGATCCTAGCTTGGAGACCCAGTACTTC | CSARDPSLETQYF
TRBD1 | TRBJ2-4 | TRBV5-1 | few | TGCGCCAGCAGCCCGGGACAGAATCTAGCCAAAAACATTCAGTACTTC | CASSPGQNLAKNIQYF
TRBD1 | TRBJ2-3 | TRBV29-1 | . | TGCAGCGTCGCTAAGGGACAGTACTCCACAGATACGCAGTATTTT | CSVAKGQYSTDTQYF
TRBD1 | TRBJ2-5 | TRBV24-1 | few | TGTGCCACCAGTGATTTCGAGGGGGCGGGAGAGACCCAGTACTTC | CATSDFEGAGETQYF
. | TRBJ1-6 | TRBV3-1 | many | TGTGCCAGCAGCAGACTCACAGGGTCCCCCTTTTCTGAATCCCTCCACTTT | CASSRLTGSPFSESLHF
TRBD1 | TRBJ1-4 | TRBV12-3/TRBV12-4 | . | TGTGCCAGCAGTTCTCGGGACAGGGTTAATGAAAAACTGTTTTTT | CASSSRDRVNEKLFF
TRBD1 | TRBJ2-7 | TRBV29-1 | . | TGCAGCGTTTGGGACAGGGGAGCCTACGAGCAGTACTTC | CSVWDRGAYEQYF
TRBD1 | TRBJ1-5 | TRBV10-3 | . | TGTGCCACTCGACAGGGATTAAATCAGCCCCAGCATTTT | CATRQGLNQPQHF
. | TRBJ2-6 | TRBV9 | few | TGTGCCAGCAGCCCCCTCGCGGGGGCCAACGTCCTGACTTTC | CASSPLAGANVLTF
. | TRBJ2-5 | TRBV5-1 | . | TGCGCCAGCAGCTCAGGAGGGCCACCTGGGGAGACCCAGTACTTC | CASSSGGPPGETQYF
TRBD1 | TRBJ1-1 | TRBV10-3 | . | TGTGCCATCAGTGATCGGGGACAGGGAAACACTGAAGCTTTCTTT | CAISDRGQGNTEAFF
TRBD1 | TRBJ2-1 | TRBV2 | . | TGTGCCAGCAAGGGGGACAGTTCCAACAATGAGCAGTTCTTC | CASKGDSSNNEQFF
TRBD1 | TRBJ1-4 | TRBV20-1 | . | TGCAGTGCGGAGGGACAGGGGATTGAAAATGAAAAACTGTTTTTT | CSAEGQGIENEKLFF
TRBD1 | TRBJ1-1 | TRBV12-3/TRBV12-4 | . | TGTGCCAGCAGATGGGACAGTCCGAACACTGAAGCTTTCTTT | CASRWDSPNTEAFF
. | TRBJ1-3 | TRBV9 | . | TGTGCCAGCAGCGTAGGTCGGTCGGGGGGGCGACGCTCTGGAAACACCATATATTTT | CASSVGRSGGRRSGNTIYF
. | TRBJ2-7 | TRBV28 | . | TGTGCCAGCAGTTTATCGGGCGGGGGCTCCTACAATGAGCAGTACTTC | CASSLSGGGSYNEQYF
. | TRBJ1-5 | TRBV5-6 | . | TGTGCCAGCAGTTATTGGAGATGGGCTAGCAATCAGCCCCAGCATTTT | CASSYWRWASNQPQHF
. | TRBJ2-5 | TRBV15 | . | TGTGCCACAGGATTTTACCAAGAGACCCAGTACTTC | CATGFYQETQYF
. | TRBJ2-3 | TRBV20-1 | . | TGCAGTGCTAGGGGGGTCCTCACAGATACGCAGTATTTT | CSARGVLTDTQYF
TRBD2 | TRBJ2-1 | TRBV7-9 | few | TGTGCCAGCAGTTCGCTCCTAGCGGGGGGATACAATGAGCAGTTCTTC | CASSSLLAGGYNEQFF
. | TRBJ2-7 | TRBV15 | few | TGTGCCACCAGCAGGGCCGGGCCCCCATACGAGCAGTACTTC | CATSRAGPPYEQYF